Below are 22 T cell receptor beta chains sequenced from a single sample in a study of control samples from healthy donors and cancer patients. Clones were read by immunoSEQ multiplex PCR, and TCRdb kept only the in-frame ones, dropping some. The sample has approximately 100,000 clones; roughly 92% are singletons. The sample comprised blood. The source is a human donor in good health. The donor label of this sample is uncertain.

J is TRBJ1-6 and V is TRBV4-1; tentative D call: TRBD1 (5 bases). V lost 1 base and J 1 base, leaving 8 bases between the germline ends. There are 16 residues in the CDR3. The germline CDR1 and CDR2 sequences are MGHRA and YSYEKL. The CDR3 region is CASSQGGVSYNSPLHF. The CDR3 DNA reads as TGCGCCAGCAGCCAAGGGGGGGTATCCTATAATTCACCCCTCCACTTT.

This clone was counted between two and nine times. This chain links TRBV2 with TRBJ2-3; D not certain. V dropped 7 bases and J dropped 5 bases, with 13 bases sitting between them. Germline-derived CDR1 and CDR2 are SNHLY and FYNNEI. The CDR3 covers 13 residues. The DNA for the CDR3 is TGTGCCAGCAAGGGCCAGGCGAAAGATACGCAGTATTTT. Translating it yields CASKGQAKDTQYF.

Details on this clone: The sample holds other DNA sequences that translate to the same CDR3. The rearrangement links TRBV5-1 to TRBJ1-1, with D unresolved. Germline V CDR1 and CDR2: SGHRS, YFSETQ. The CDR3 has 14 residues. Trimming cost V 4 bases and J 0 bases, with 10 bases left between them. The CDR3 region is CASSLEPLNTEAFF. DNA of the CDR3: TGCGCCAGCAGCCTAGAGCCCTTGAACACTGAAGCTTTCTTT.

In its sample, this clone was seen once. The gene calls are TRBV28 and TRBJ2-1, with D possibly TRBD2 on 7 matching bases. V gave up 5 bases and J gave up 6 bases, with 20 bases separating them. The CDR3 is 16 amino acids. Germline V CDR1 and CDR2: MDHEN, SYDVKM. Here the CDR3 DNA reads TGTGCCAGCAGTACCCCGTGGGGGGGCGGGGTCAATGAGCAGTTCTTC. This sequence encodes CASSTPWGGGVNEQFF.

The chain is built from TRBV5-4 and TRBJ1-1; D possibly corresponds to TRBD1 (6 bases). Trimming stripped 0 bases from V and 7 bases from J, with 19 bases between. There are 16 residues in the CDR3. CDR1 SGHNT and CDR2 YYREEE come from the germline V gene (reference sequence). DNA for the CDR3: TGTGCCAGCAGCTTGGCCAGGGGCAGGAGGGGTGGTGAAGCTTTCTTT. It codes for CASSLARGRRGGEAFF.

The chain joins TRBV13 to TRBJ2-1; 9 bases are shared with TRBD1. The CDR3 is made up of 15 amino acids. Unmatched junction bases numbered 2, after V lost 1 base and J lost 4 bases. Germline CDR1 reads PRHDT; CDR2 reads FYEKMQ (reference sequence). The CDR3 region is CASSLVGQGYNEQFF. The CDR3, as DNA: TGTGCCAGCAGCTTAGTGGGACAGGGTTACAATGAGCAGTTCTTC.

The V call is TRBV6-1, the J call TRBJ1-6; D is unclear. The length of the CDR3 is 14 residues. V dropped 2 bases and J dropped 7 bases, with 9 bases sitting between them. Germline V gene data show CDR1 as MNHNS and CDR2 as SASEGT. DNA for the CDR3: TGTGCCAGCAGTGAATGGAGCCTCAATTCACCCCTCCACTTT. This sequence encodes CASSEWSLNSPLHF.

V is TRBV7-2 and J is TRBJ2-1, with D possibly matching TRBD1 (6 bases). The length of the CDR3 is 16 residues. Germline V CDR1 and CDR2: SGHTA, FQGNSA. The V and J ends lost 1 base and 7 bases respectively, with 17 bases between them. CDR3 sequence reads: CASSLVVRGRRNEQFF. CDR3 in DNA: TGTGCCAGCAGCTTAGTAGTCAGGGGTCGGAGGAATGAGCAGTTCTTC. Based on the CDR3 plus reference TRBV7-2 and TRBJ2-1, the full variable domain is GAGVSQSPSNKVTEKGKDVELRCDPISGHTALYWYRQSLGQGLEFLIYFQGNSAPDKSGLPSDRFSAERTGGSVSTLTIQRTQQEDSAVYLCASSLVVRGRRNEQFFGPGTRLTVL.

The V and J genes are TRBV7-9 and TRBJ1-1; D not resolved. With 4 bases removed from V and 0 bases from J, the gap between germline ends came to 6 bases. Germline CDR1 SEHNR, CDR2 FQNEAQ (reference sequence). The CDR3 has 13 amino acids. CDR3 sequence (DNA): TGTGCCAGCAGCTCCCGTATGAACACTGAAGCTTTCTTT. It is translated as CASSSRMNTEAFF.

This clone turned up a few times. V and J are TRBV6-1 and TRBJ2-1; D remains unclear. This CDR3 is built from 15 residues. The ends were cut back, 1 base at V and 1 base at J, with 8 bases in the middle. Germline V gene data show CDR1 as MNHNS and CDR2 as SASEGT. The DNA of the CDR3 is TGTGCCAGCAGTGAAGAAATGGGATCCTACAATGAGCAGTTCTTC. Translated: CASSEEMGSYNEQFF.

The genes are TRBV2 and TRBJ2-7; 10 bases agree with TRBD2. This CDR3 contains 14 residues. Looked up from germline, CDR1 is SNHLY and CDR2 is FYNNEI. V lost 10 bases, J lost 9 bases, and 15 bases stayed unmatched. Here the CDR3 DNA reads TGTGCCAACCGGTTAGCGGGGGGTGCAGGCGGGCAGTACGTC. It yields the protein CANRLAGGAGGQYV.

The chain employs TRBV7-2 and TRBJ1-1; D not resolved. This CDR3 is built from 13 residues. The germline V gene encodes CDR1 SGHTA and CDR2 FQGNSA. The V and J ends lost 3 bases and 9 bases respectively, with 14 bases between them. The CDR3 here is CASSFIREPQAFF. As DNA, the CDR3 is TGTGCCAGCAGCTTTATCCGGGAACCTCAAGCTTTCTTT.

The chain is built from TRBV5-5 and TRBJ1-4; the D is unclear. Germline assignment: CDR1 SGHKS and CDR2 YYEKEE (reference sequence). V lost 1 base and J 3 bases, leaving 10 bases between the germline ends. The CDR3 is 15 residues long. The CDR3 sequence is CASSLYGSANEKLFF. DNA for the CDR3: TGTGCCAGCAGCTTGTATGGCTCGGCTAATGAAAAACTGTTTTTT. Full variable domain (remainder filled in from reference TRBV5-5 and TRBJ1-4): DAGVTQSPTHLIKTRGQQVTLRCSPISGHKSVSWYQQVLGQGPQFIFQYYEKEERGRGNFPDRFSARQFPNYSSELNVNALLLGDSALYLCASSLYGSANEKLFFGSGTQLSVL.

A few counts support this clone. V gene TRBV24-1 combines with J gene TRBJ1-5; D is ambiguous. CDR3 size: 13 residues. Germline-derived CDR1 and CDR2 are KGHDR and SFDVKD. This CDR3 is CARPSVLDQPQHF. CDR3 nucleotides: TGTGCTCGACCTTCGGTTTTGGATCAGCCCCAGCATTTT.

The gene calls are TRBV7-2 and TRBJ1-6; D is ambiguous. The V gene lost 5 bases and the J gene lost 5 bases, with 10 bases spanning the gap. Germline V gene sequence: CDR1 SGHTA, CDR2 FQGNSA. This CDR3 has 14 residues. CDR3 DNA: TGTGCCAGCAGCCATTCGGGCAATAATTCACCCCTCCACTTT. It translates to CASSHSGNNSPLHF.

The chain combines TRBV6-6 with TRBJ2-7; TRBD1 might be the D (5 bases). The CDR3 extends over 14 amino acids. Germline loops: CDR1 MNHNY, CDR2 SVGAGI (reference sequence). The V gene lost 5 bases and the J gene lost 0 bases, with 11 bases spanning the gap. This chain's CDR3 is CASSATTASYEQYF. The CDR3 DNA reads TGTGCCAGCAGTGCCACGACAGCCTCCTACGAGCAGTACTTC.

The genes are TRBV19 and TRBJ2-7; either TRBD1 or TRBD2 may fit D (5 bases each). Looked up from germline, CDR1 is LNHDA and CDR2 is SQIVND (reference sequence). The ends were cut back, 3 bases at V and 5 bases at J, with 17 bases in the middle. The CDR3 sequence is 15 residues long. The CDR3: CASSIPGRKNHEQYF. In DNA form, the CDR3 reads TGTGCCAGTAGTATTCCGGGACGGAAGAACCACGAGCAGTACTTC. The full variable domain, completed using reference TRBV19 and TRBJ2-7, is DGGITQSPKYLFRKEGQNVTLSCEQNLNHDAMYWYRQDPGQGLRLIYYSQIVNDFQKGDIAEGYSVSREKKESFPLTVTSAQKNPTAFYLCASSIPGRKNHEQYFGPGTRLTVT.

This chain uses TRBV6-5 with TRBJ1-2, with D maybe TRBD1 (5 bases). Germline assignment: CDR1 MNHEY and CDR2 SVGAGI. The CDR3 is made up of 13 amino acids. Deletions cut 5 bases from V and 8 bases from J, with 15 bases between. The CDR3 DNA follows: TGTGCCAGCAGTCGGGACTTCCGAGGCGGCTACACCTTC. Its protein is CASSRDFRGGYTF.

This clone was seen only once. CDR3 sequence (DNA): TGTGCCAGTAGTTATAGACCCTCCTATAATTCACCCCTCCACTTT. Residues: CASSYRPSYNSPLHF. The rearrangement uses TRBV19 and TRBJ1-6; D not certain. V shed 5 bases and J shed 0 bases, with 8 bases lying between them. The CDR3 spans 15 residues. CDR1 is LNHDA and CDR2 is SQIVND in the germline V gene (reference sequence).

This clone was detected only once. The V call is TRBV5-4, the J call TRBJ1-1, with D unclear. Germline CDR1 reads SGHNT; CDR2 reads YYREEE (reference sequence). The ends were cut back, 5 bases at V and 5 bases at J, with 10 bases in the middle. The CDR3 has 12 residues. The CDR3 DNA sequence: TGTGCCAGCAGGATAGGAGGAACTGAAGCTTTCTTT. Its protein product is CASRIGGTEAFF.

The chain links TRBV3-1 (or the pseudogene TRBV3-2) to TRBJ1-2; perhaps TRBD1 as D (5 bases). Germline V lookup: CDR1 LGHDT, CDR2 YNNKEL (reference sequence). The V and J ends lost 3 bases and 13 bases respectively, with 15 bases between them. The CDR3 extends over 12 amino acids. The CDR3 DNA sequence: TGTGCCAGCAGCCAGGGCCCCGGGGCTGCCACCTTC. This codes for CASSQGPGAATF.

This chain links TRBV7-2 with TRBJ2-1, with a possible D match to TRBD2 (7 bases). The CDR3 loop spans 18 amino acids. The ends were cut back, 4 bases at V and 5 bases at J, with 24 bases in the middle. In germline, CDR1 is SGHTA, CDR2 FQGNSA. Written as DNA, the CDR3 is TGTGCCAGCAGCTCGCCAAGGGGGGGGCTCCCTTTGGACAATGAGCAGTTCTTC. It is translated as CASSSPRGGLPLDNEQFF.